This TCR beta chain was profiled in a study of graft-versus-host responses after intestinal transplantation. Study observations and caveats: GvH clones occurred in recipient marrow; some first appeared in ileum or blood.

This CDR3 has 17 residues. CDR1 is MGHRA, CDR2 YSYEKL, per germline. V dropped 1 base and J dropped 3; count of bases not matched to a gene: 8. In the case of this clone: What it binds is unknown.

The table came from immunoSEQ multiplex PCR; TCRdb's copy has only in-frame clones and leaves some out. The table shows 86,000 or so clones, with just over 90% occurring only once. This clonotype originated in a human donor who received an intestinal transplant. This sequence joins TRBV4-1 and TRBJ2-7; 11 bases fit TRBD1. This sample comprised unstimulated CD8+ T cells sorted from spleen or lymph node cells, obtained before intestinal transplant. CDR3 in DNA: TGCGCCAGCAGCCAAGCACCGGGACAGGGGGTTCTCTACGAGCAGTACTTC. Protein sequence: CASSQAPGQGVLYEQYF.